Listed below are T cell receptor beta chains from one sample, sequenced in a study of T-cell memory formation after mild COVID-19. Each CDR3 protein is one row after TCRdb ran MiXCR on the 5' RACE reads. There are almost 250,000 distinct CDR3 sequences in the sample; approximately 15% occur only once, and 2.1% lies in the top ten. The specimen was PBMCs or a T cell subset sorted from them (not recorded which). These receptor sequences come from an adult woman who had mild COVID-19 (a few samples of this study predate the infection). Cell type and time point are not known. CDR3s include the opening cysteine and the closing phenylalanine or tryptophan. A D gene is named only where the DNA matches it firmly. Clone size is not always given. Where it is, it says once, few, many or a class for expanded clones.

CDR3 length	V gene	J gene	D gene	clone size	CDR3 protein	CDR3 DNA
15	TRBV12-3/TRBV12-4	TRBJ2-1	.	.	CASRPRGGSYNEQFF	TGTGCCAGCAGACCCCGGGGAGGTTCCTACAATGAGCAGTTCTTC
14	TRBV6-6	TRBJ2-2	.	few	CASSYLGAIGELFF	TGTGCCAGCAGTTACCTTGGGGCCATCGGGGAGCTGTTTTTT
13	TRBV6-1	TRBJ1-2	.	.	CASSVSGFYGYTF	TGTGCCAGCAGTGTTTCAGGCTTCTATGGCTACACCTTC
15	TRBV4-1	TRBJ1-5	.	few	CASSQEFGANQPQHF	TGCGCCAGCAGCCAAGAGTTTGGAGCTAATCAGCCCCAGCATTTT
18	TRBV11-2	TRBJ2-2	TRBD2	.	CASRPTSGGTLNTGELFF	TGTGCCAGCAGACCGACTAGCGGGGGGACCCTGAACACCGGGGAGCTGTTTTTT
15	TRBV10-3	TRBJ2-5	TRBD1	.	CAISELTTGTETQYF	TGTGCCATCAGTGAGTTAACGACAGGGACGGAGACCCAGTACTTC
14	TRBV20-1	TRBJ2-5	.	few	CSARLPGPKETQYF	TGCAGTGCTAGGCTTCCGGGCCCAAAAGAGACCCAGTACTTC
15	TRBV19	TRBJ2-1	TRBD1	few	CASSASGQGNNEQFF	TGTGCCAGTAGTGCTTCGGGACAGGGGAACAATGAGCAGTTCTTC
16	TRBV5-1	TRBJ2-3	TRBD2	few	CASSVGLAATTDTQYF	TGCGCCAGCAGCGTTGGTCTAGCGGCTACCACAGATACGCAGTATTTT
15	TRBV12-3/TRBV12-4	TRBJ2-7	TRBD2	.	CASSRGSAGGNEQYF	TGTGCCAGCAGTCGGGGCTCAGCGGGGGGCAACGAGCAGTACTTC
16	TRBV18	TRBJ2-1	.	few	CASSPPPAAIRNEQFF	TGTGCCAGCTCACCACCGCCAGCGGCGATTCGCAATGAGCAGTTCTTC
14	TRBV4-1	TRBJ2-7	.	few	CASSQVGPLDEQYF	TGCGCCAGCAGCCAAGTTGGACCCCTGGACGAGCAGTACTTC
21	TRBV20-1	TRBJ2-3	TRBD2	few	CSALAGWGSAASGVGTDTQYF	TGCAGTGCTCTCGCGGGTTGGGGATCGGCGGCTAGCGGGGTTGGCACAGATACGCAGTATTTT
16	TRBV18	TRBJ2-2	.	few	CASSPRLGPNTGELFF	TGTGCCAGCTCACCAAGGTTGGGCCCGAACACCGGGGAGCTGTTTTTT
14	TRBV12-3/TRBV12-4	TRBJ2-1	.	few	CASSSPPGFDEQFF	TGTGCCAGCAGTTCACCCCCCGGTTTCGATGAGCAGTTCTTC
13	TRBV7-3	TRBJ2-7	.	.	CASSKEGSYEQYF	TGTGCCAGCAGCAAAGAGGGCTCCTACGAGCAGTACTTC
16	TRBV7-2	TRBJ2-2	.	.	CASSLRRGPLTGELFF	TGTGCCAGCAGCTTACGGCGAGGGCCGCTTACCGGGGAGCTGTTTTTT
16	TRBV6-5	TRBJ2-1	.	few	CASSTRPGLQGHEQFF	TGTGCCAGCAGTACCCGTCCCGGACTCCAAGGGCATGAGCAGTTCTTC
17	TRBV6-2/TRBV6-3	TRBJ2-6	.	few	CASRTSILFSGANVLTF	TGTGCCAGCAGAACATCGATCCTCTTCTCTGGGGCCAACGTCCTGACTTTC
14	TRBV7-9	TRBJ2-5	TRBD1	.	CASSLVGTGETQYF	TGTGCCAGCAGCTTAGTCGGGACAGGGGAGACCCAGTACTTC
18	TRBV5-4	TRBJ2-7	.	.	CASSLGVRASLKIYEQYF	TGTGCCAGCAGCTTGGGGGTACGGGCTTCACTGAAAATCTACGAGCAGTACTTC
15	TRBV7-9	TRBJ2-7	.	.	CASSWIGGSSYEQYF	TGTGCCAGCAGCTGGATCGGCGGTAGCTCCTACGAGCAGTACTTC
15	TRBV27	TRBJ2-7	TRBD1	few	CASSLYGTGNYEQYF	TGTGCCAGCAGTTTATACGGGACAGGGAACTACGAGCAGTACTTC
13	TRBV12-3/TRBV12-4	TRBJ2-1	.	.	CASSPDGLNEQFF	TGTGCCAGCAGTCCTGACGGACTAAATGAGCAGTTCTTC
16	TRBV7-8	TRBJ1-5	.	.	CASSLVGRASHQPQHF	TGTGCCAGCAGCTTAGTGGGCAGGGCGTCTCATCAGCCCCAGCATTTT
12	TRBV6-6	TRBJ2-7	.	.	CASSDGTYEQYF	TGTGCCAGCAGTGACGGGACCTACGAGCAGTACTTC
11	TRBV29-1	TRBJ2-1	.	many	CSGYRINEQFF	TGCAGCGGATACAGGATCAATGAGCAGTTCTTC